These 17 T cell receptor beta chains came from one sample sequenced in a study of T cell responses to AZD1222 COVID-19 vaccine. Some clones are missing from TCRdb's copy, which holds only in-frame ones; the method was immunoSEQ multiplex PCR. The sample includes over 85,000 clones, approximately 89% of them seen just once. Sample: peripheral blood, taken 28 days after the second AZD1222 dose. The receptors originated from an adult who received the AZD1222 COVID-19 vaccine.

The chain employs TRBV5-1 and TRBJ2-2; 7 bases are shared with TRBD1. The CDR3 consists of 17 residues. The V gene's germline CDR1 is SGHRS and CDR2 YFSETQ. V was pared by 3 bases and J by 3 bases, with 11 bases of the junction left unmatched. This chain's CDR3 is CASSYLGTEFHTGELFF. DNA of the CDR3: TGCGCCAGCAGCTACCTCGGGACAGAATTCCACACCGGGGAGCTGTTTTTT.

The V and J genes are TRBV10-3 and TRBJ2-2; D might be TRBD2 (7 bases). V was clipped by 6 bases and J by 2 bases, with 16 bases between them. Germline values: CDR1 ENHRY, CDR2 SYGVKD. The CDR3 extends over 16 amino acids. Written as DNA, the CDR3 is TGTGCCATCAGGGGCTCTGGCGGGGGCAACACCGGGGAGCTGTTTTTT. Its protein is CAIRGSGGGNTGELFF.

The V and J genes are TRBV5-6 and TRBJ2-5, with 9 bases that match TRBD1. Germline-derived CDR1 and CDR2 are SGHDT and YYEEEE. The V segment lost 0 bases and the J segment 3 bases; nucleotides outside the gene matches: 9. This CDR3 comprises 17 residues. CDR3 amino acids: CASSLVIGTGHKETQYF. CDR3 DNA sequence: TGTGCCAGCAGCTTGGTTATTGGGACAGGGCACAAAGAGACCCAGTACTTC.

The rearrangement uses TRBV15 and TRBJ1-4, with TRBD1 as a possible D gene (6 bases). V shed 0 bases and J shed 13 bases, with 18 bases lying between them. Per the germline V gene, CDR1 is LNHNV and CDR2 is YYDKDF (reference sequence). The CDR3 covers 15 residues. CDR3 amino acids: CATSRDLEGVAPLFF. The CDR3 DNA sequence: TGTGCCACCAGCAGAGATCTAGAGGGGGTAGCCCCACTGTTTTTT. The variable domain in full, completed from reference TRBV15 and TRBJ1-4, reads DAMVIQNPRYQVTQFGKPVTLSCSQTLNHNVMYWYQQKSSQAPKLLFHYYDKDFNNEADTPDNFQSRRPNTSFCFLDIRSPGLGDTAMYLCATSRDLEGVAPLFFGSGTQLSVL.

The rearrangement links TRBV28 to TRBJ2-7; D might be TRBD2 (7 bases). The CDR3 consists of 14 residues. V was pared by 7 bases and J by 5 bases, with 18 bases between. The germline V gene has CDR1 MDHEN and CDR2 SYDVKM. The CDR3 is CASINGGLWDEQYF. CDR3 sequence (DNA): TGTGCCAGCATCAACGGGGGGCTATGGGACGAGCAGTACTTC.

The CDR3 loop is CASSPTLLAYPYNEQFF. The CDR3 bases are TGTGCCAGCAGCCCGACACTATTAGCCTACCCTTACAATGAGCAGTTCTTC. The rearrangement links TRBV7-8 to TRBJ2-1, with D unresolved. Trimming cost V 5 bases and J 4 bases, with 21 bases left between them. The germline gives CDR1 SGHVS, CDR2 FQNEAQ. There are 17 residues in the CDR3.

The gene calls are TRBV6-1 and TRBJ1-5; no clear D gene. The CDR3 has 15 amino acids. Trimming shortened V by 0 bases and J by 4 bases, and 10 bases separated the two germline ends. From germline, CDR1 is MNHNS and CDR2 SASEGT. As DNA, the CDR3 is TGTGCCAGCAGTGAAGCGCGACGCCGGAATCAGCCCCAGCATTTT. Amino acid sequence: CASSEARRRNQPQHF.

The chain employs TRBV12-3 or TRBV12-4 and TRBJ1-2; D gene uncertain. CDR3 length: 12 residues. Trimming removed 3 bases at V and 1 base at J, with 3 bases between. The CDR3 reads CASSFSNYGYTF. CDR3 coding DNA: TGTGCCAGCAGTTTTAGTAACTATGGCTACACCTTC.

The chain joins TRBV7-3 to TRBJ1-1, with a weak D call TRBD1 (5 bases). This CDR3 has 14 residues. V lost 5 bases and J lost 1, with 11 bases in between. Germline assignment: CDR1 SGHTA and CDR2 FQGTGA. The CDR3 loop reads CASSSRGENTEAFF. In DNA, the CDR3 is TGTGCCAGCAGCAGTCGGGGGGAGAACACTGAAGCTTTCTTT.

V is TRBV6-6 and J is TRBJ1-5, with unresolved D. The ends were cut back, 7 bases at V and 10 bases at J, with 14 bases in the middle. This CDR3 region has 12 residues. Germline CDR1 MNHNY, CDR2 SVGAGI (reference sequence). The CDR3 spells CASTSDLGPQHF. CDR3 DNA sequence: TGTGCCAGCACGTCGGACCTCGGTCCCCAGCATTTT.

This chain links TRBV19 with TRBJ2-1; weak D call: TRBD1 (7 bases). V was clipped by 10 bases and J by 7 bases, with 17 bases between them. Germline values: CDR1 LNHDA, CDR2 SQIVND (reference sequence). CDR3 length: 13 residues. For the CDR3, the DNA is TGTGCCACCTCCAGGGGGGCTGGGAATGAGCAGTTCTTC. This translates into CATSRGAGNEQFF.

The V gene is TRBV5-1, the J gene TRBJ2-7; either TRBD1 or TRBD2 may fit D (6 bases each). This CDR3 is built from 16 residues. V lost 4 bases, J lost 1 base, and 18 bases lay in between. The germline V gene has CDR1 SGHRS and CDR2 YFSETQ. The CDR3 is CASSLGLGGHSYEQYF. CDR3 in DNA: TGCGCCAGCAGCCTAGGCTTGGGGGGACATTCCTACGAGCAGTACTTC.

Here the CDR3 DNA reads TGCGCCAGCAGCCCCAGGGGTAGGGGAACGAACACTGAAGCTTTCTTT. Translation gives CASSPRGRGTNTEAFF. The V call is TRBV4-1, the J call TRBJ1-1; D is possibly TRBD1 (6 bases). Between the trimmed V and J ends, which lost 4 bases and 1 base, there was a span of 16 bases. The germline CDR1 and CDR2 sequences are MGHRA and YSYEKL. This CDR3 comprises 16 residues.

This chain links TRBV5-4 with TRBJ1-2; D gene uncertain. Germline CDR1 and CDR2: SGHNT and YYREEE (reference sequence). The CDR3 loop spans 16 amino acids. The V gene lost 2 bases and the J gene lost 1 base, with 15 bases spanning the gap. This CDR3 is CASSLKGARFNYGYTF. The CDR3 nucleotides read TGTGCCAGCAGCTTAAAGGGCGCCCGTTTTAACTATGGCTACACCTTC.

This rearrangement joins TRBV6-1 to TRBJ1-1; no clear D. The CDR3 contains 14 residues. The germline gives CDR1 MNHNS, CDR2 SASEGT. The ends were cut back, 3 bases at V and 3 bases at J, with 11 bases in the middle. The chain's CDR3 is CASSEFKRHTEAFF. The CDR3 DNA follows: TGTGCCAGCAGTGAGTTCAAGAGACACACTGAAGCTTTCTTT.

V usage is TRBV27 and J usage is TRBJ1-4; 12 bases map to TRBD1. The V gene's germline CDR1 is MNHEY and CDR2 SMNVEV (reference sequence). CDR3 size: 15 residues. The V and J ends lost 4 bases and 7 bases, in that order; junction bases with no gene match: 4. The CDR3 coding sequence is TGTGCCAGCAGTTCGGGACAGGGGGCGCTTGAAAAACTGTTTTTT. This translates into CASSSGQGALEKLFF.

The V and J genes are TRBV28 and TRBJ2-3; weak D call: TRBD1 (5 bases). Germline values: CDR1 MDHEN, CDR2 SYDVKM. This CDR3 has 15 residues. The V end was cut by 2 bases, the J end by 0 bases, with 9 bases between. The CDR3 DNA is TGTGCCAGCAGTTTACTGGGGCTTAGCACAGATACGCAGTATTTT. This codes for CASSLLGLSTDTQYF.